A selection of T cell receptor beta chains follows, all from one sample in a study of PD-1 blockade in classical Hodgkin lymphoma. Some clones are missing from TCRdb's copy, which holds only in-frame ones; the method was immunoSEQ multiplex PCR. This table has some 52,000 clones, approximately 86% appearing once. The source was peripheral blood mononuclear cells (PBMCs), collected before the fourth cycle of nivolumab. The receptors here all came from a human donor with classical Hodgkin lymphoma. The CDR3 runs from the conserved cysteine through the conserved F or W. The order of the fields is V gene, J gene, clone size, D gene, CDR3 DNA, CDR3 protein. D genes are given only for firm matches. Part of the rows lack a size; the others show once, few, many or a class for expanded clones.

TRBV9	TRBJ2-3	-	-	TGTGCCAGCAGCCCGACTTCTAGCACAGATACGCAGTATTTT	CASSPTSSTDTQYF
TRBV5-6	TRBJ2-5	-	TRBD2	TGTGCCAGCAGCTTGTATCCAGCGGGAGACGAGACCCAGTACTTC	CASSLYPAGDETQYF
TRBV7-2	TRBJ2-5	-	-	TGTGCCAGCAGCATTCCGTCCCCGGTTTGGGACGGAGAGACCCAGTACTTC	CASSIPSPVWDGETQYF
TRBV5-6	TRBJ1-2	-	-	TGTGCCAGCAGCTTGGTAGGCAGTAACTATGGCTACACCTTC	CASSLVGSNYGYTF
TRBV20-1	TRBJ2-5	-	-	TGCAGTCGACAGAATCAAGAGACCCAGTACTTC	CSRQNQETQYF
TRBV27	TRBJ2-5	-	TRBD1	TGTGCCAGCAGTCCATCTCGGACAGGGGGGACGAGGGAGACCCAGTACTTC	CASSPSRTGGTRETQYF
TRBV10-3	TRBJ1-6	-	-	TGTGCCATCAGCCCCGTCGACAGCGGTTCACCCCTCCACTTT	CAISPVDSGSPLHF
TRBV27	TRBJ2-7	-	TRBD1	TGTGCCAGCAGTTACGCACAGGGGGCAAACTACGAGCAGTACTTC	CASSYAQGANYEQYF
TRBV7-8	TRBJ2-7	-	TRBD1	TGTGCCAGCAGCTCGGACAGGGGCAGCGAGGAGCAGTACTTC	CASSSDRGSEEQYF
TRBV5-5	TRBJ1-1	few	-	TGTGCCAGCAGGCGGGATCTGAACACTGAAGCTTTCTTT	CASRRDLNTEAFF
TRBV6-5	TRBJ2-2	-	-	TGTGCCAGCAGTTACGGGGGAACCGGGGAGCTGTTTTTT	CASSYGGTGELFF
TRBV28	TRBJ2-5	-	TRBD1	TGTGCCAGCAGCCCCCCCGACAGGGGAAAATGGGAGACCCAGTACTTC	CASSPPDRGKWETQYF
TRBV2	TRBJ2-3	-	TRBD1	TGTGCCAGCCGTACAGGGGGCATTGGAGATACGCAGTATTTT	CASRTGGIGDTQYF
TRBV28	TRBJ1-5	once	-	TGTGCCAGCAGTTCACAGGGAAATCAGCCCCAGCATTTT	CASSSQGNQPQHF
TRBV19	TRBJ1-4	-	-	TGTGCCAGTAGTGCCGGAACTAATGAAAAACTGTTTTTT	CASSAGTNEKLFF
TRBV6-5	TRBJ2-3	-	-	TGTGCCAGCAGTTACGGGGGGATCGGGGGAGATACGCAGTATTTT	CASSYGGIGGDTQYF
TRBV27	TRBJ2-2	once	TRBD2	TGTGCCAGCAGTTCCCTAGCGGGAGCTGGCGACACCGGGGAGCTGTTTTTT	CASSSLAGAGDTGELFF
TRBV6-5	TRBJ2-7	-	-	TGTGCCAGCAGCCCCGGTGCGGGGCCTTCCTACGAGCAGTACTTC	CASSPGAGPSYEQYF
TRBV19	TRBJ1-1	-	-	TGTGCCAGTAGTCAAGACTACGGCACTGAAGCTTTCTTT	CASSQDYGTEAFF
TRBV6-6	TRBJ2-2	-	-	TGTGCCAGCAGTTATGGGGACGGGAACACCGGGGAGCTGTTTTTT	CASSYGDGNTGELFF
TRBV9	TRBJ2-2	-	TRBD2	TGTGCCAGCAGCGTAGGCGGGGGGTTGAACACCGGGGAGCTGTTTTTT	CASSVGGGLNTGELFF
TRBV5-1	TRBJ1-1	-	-	TGCGCCAGCAGCCCCCTAGGGGTGAACACTGAAGCTTTCTTT	CASSPLGVNTEAFF
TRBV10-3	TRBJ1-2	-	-	TGTGCCATCAGTGAGTGGGGCGGGAACTATGGCTACACCTTC	CAISEWGGNYGYTF
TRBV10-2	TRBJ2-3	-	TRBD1	TGCGCCAGCAGAGGGGTGGGGACAGGGGGGCAAGATACGCAGTATTTT	CASRGVGTGGQDTQYF
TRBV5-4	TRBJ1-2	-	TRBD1	TGTGCCAGCAGCCAGGGACAGGAGGTATATGGCTACACCTTC	CASSQGQEVYGYTF
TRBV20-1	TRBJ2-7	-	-	TGCAGTGCTAGGGAGGACCACGAGCAGTACTTC	CSAREDHEQYF
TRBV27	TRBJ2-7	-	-	TGTGCCAGCAGTTTACCGGGGAGCTCCTACGAGCAGTACTTC	CASSLPGSSYEQYF
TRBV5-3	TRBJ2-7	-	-	TGTGCCAGAAGCTTTACAGGGGTTGGGAGGCCCTACGAGCAGTACTTC	CARSFTGVGRPYEQYF
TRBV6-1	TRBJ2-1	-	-	TGTGCCAGCAGTGGGATAGAGCAGTTCTTC	CASSGIEQFF
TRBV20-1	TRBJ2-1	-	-	TGCAGTGCCATCTACAATGAGCAGTTCTTC	CSAIYNEQFF
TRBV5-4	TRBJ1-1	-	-	TGTGCCAGCAGCTTGAAAGGGGCCTTGAACACTGAAGCTTTCTTT	CASSLKGALNTEAFF
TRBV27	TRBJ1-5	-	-	TGTGCCAGCAGTTTAATCGCAGGGGCGAGCAATCAGCCCCAGCATTTT	CASSLIAGASNQPQHF
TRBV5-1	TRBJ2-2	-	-	TGCGCCAGCAGCATCCGGGTGAACACCGGGGAGCTGTTTTTT	CASSIRVNTGELFF
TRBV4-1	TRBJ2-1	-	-	TGCGCCAGCAGCCAAGTCGTTAGCGTAAACAATGAGCAGTTCTTC	CASSQVVSVNNEQFF
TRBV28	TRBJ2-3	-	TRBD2	TGTGCCAGCAGCCAGGCGGGGGGACCTAGCACAGATACGCAGTATTTT	CASSQAGGPSTDTQYF
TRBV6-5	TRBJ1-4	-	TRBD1	TGTGCCAGCAGTCCGGGACAGGGCGATGAAAAACTGTTTTTT	CASSPGQGDEKLFF
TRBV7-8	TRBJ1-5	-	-	TGTGCCAGCAGCTTAGCGCCAACAGATAGCAATCAGCCCCAGCATTTT	CASSLAPTDSNQPQHF
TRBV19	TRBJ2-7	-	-	TGTGCCAAAGTACCCCGACGGGCAACCTACGAGCAGTACTTC	CAKVPRRATYEQYF
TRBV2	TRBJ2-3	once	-	TGTGCCAGCAGTGAAGGGGGGTGGACAGATACGCAGTATTTT	CASSEGGWTDTQYF
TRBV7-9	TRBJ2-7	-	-	TGTGCCAGCAGCCAGACAGATCGTGTCCACGAGCAGTACTTC	CASSQTDRVHEQYF
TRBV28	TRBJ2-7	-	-	TGTGCCAGCAGTCACAGGGTATCCTACGAGCAGTACTTC	CASSHRVSYEQYF
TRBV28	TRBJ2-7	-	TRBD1	TGTGCCAGCAGCGCCCCGGGGACAGTATACGAGCAGTACTTC	CASSAPGTVYEQYF
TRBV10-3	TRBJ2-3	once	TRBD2	TGTGCCATCAGGGATGGACTAGCGGGGCTTGGGCACACACGAGATACGCAGTATTTT	CAIRDGLAGLGHTRDTQYF
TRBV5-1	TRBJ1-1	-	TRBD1	TGCGCCAGCAGCTTGTTGGGACAGGCGTTCATGAACACTGAAGCTTTCTTT	CASSLLGQAFMNTEAFF
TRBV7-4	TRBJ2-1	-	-	TGTGCCAGCAGCCTCTCGACCCTAGACAGGAGCTCCTACAATGAGCAGTTCTTC	CASSLSTLDRSSYNEQFF
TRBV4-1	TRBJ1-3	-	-	TGCGCCAGCAGCCAAATTTGGCAGGGTGTTTCTGGAAACACCATATATTTT	CASSQIWQGVSGNTIYF
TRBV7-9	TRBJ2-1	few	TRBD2	TGTGCCAGCAGTGCTAGCGGGAGGAGGGTCAATGAGCAGTTCTTC	CASSASGRRVNEQFF
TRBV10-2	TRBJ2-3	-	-	TGCGCCAGCAGCCCGGACCGCCCTAGCGTCCCGGGAGATACGCAGTATTTT	CASSPDRPSVPGDTQYF
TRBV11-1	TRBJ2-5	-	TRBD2	TGTGCCAGCAGAGGGGGACTAGCGGGAGGGCCGGAAGAGACCCAGTACTTC	CASRGGLAGGPEETQYF
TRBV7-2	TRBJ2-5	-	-	TGTGCCAGCAGCGCCAGGACTAACGGGGAGACCCAGTACTTC	CASSARTNGETQYF
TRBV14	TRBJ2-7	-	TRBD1	TGTGCCAGCAGCCAAGATCTGGGACAGGGGTACGAGCAGTACTTC	CASSQDLGQGYEQYF
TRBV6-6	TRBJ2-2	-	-	TGTGCCAGCAGCCCTGTCAGGGCGAACACCGGGGAGCTGTTTTTT	CASSPVRANTGELFF
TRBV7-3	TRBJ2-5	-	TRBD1	TGTGCCAGCAGCGCCAGGACAGGGGGCAAAGAGACCCAGTACTTC	CASSARTGGKETQYF
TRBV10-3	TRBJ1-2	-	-	TGTGCCTCGCAACAGGAGGCTAACTATGGCTACACCTTC	CASQQEANYGYTF
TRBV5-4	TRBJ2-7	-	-	TGTGCCAGCAGCACACAGGGTCCCTACGAGCAGTACTTC	CASSTQGPYEQYF
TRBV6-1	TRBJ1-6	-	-	TGTGCCAGCCTGATGGTGGGGACGGGGAATTCACCCCTCCACTTT	CASLMVGTGNSPLHF
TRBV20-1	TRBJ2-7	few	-	TGCAGTGCCCGGGAGAACGAGCAGTACTTC	CSARENEQYF
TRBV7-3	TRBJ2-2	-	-	TGTGCCAGCAGCCTTAGACAGGCGGGCACCGGGGAGCTGTTTTTT	CASSLRQAGTGELFF
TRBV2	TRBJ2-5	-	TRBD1	TGTGCCAGCCCCCGGGACAGGGTCCCTGGTCGTCCCCAAGAGACCCAGTACTTC	CASPRDRVPGRPQETQYF